This T cell receptor beta chain appears in the sequencing data of a study of T cell responses to AZD1222 COVID-19 vaccine. Only in-frame clones appear in the TCRdb table, and some are missing; sequencing was by immunoSEQ multiplex PCR. Here the sample spans 150,000 to 200,000 clones, almost 95% being singletons. The germline gives CDR1 SQVTM, CDR2 ANQGSEA. There are 14 residues in the CDR3. Between the trimmed V and J ends, which lost 7 bases and 4 bases, there was a span of 17 bases. This rearrangement joins TRBV29-1 to TRBJ2-1, with D unresolved. The source material was peripheral blood, sampled on day 0 of AZD1222 vaccination. This receptor was obtained from an adult in good health. CDR3 loop: CSAVGLFQYNEQFF. Here the CDR3 DNA reads TGCAGCGCGGTGGGTCTTTTCCAGTACAATGAGCAGTTCTTC.